These T cell receptor beta chains were read from a single sample in a study of cytomegalovirus exposure and HLA in healthy donors. Data came from immunoSEQ multiplex PCR; TCRdb stores just in-frame clones and leaves some out. Here the sample spans roughly 140,000 clones, around 87% being singletons. The sample consisted of PBMCs. The receptors here all came from a man younger than 35 in good health and CMV-seropositive. CDR3s include the opening cysteine and the closing phenylalanine or tryptophan. Each record gives: clone size, V gene, J gene, D gene, CDR3 DNA, CDR3 protein. The D gene is left open where the match is weak. Size tells how often a clone was seen (once, few, many) or the class of an expanded clone, and some rows leave it out.

clone_size: NA
v_call: TRBV25-1
j_call: TRBJ2-5
d_call: NA
cdr3_nt: TGTGCCAGCAGTGAAGCCGGGCAAGAGACCCAGTACTTC
cdr3_aa: CASSEAGQETQYF

clone_size: NA
v_call: TRBV2
j_call: TRBJ1-2
d_call: NA
cdr3_nt: TGTGCCAGCAGCATTTTAGACAGTTCGGCCTATGGCTACACCTTC
cdr3_aa: CASSILDSSAYGYTF

clone_size: NA
v_call: TRBV7-2
j_call: TRBJ2-7
d_call: TRBD1
cdr3_nt: TGTGCCAGCAGCCGCCGGACAGGGCAGACTTCCTACGAGCAGTACTTC
cdr3_aa: CASSRRTGQTSYEQYF

clone_size: NA
v_call: TRBV2
j_call: TRBJ1-1
d_call: TRBD1
cdr3_nt: TGTGCCAGCAGTGACGGGACAGGGTTCACTGAAGCTTTCTTT
cdr3_aa: CASSDGTGFTEAFF

clone_size: few
v_call: TRBV25-1
j_call: TRBJ2-5
d_call: NA
cdr3_nt: TGTGCCAGCAGTGAGGTCTCGGTGAAAGAGACCCAGTACTTC
cdr3_aa: CASSEVSVKETQYF

clone_size: NA
v_call: TRBV30
j_call: TRBJ2-1
d_call: NA
cdr3_nt: TGTGCCTGGATCGATAAGAGAGGGCCCACTCACAATGAGCAGTTCTTC
cdr3_aa: CAWIDKRGPTHNEQFF

clone_size: NA
v_call: TRBV29-1
j_call: TRBJ1-5
d_call: NA
cdr3_nt: TGCAGCGTCCGTGGAGGAGGTCCCAATCAGCCCCAGCATTTT
cdr3_aa: CSVRGGGPNQPQHF

clone_size: NA
v_call: TRBV5-3
j_call: TRBJ1-2
d_call: TRBD1
cdr3_nt: TGTGCCAGAAGCAATAATAAGGACAGGGGAAAGGTGAGTGGCTACACCTTC
cdr3_aa: CARSNNKDRGKVSGYTF

clone_size: NA
v_call: TRBV25-1
j_call: TRBJ2-5
d_call: TRBD2
cdr3_nt: TGTGCCAGCAGGGCTAGCGGATGGGGGGAGACCCAGTACTTC
cdr3_aa: CASRASGWGETQYF

clone_size: NA
v_call: TRBV7-9
j_call: TRBJ1-2
d_call: NA
cdr3_nt: TGTGCCAGCAGCTTAGATCAGGGGTACTATGGCTACACCTTC
cdr3_aa: CASSLDQGYYGYTF

clone_size: NA
v_call: TRBV11-2
j_call: TRBJ1-5
d_call: NA
cdr3_nt: TGTGCCAGCAGCCCAGGCGTGCGGGGCAGCAATCAGCCCCAGCATTTT
cdr3_aa: CASSPGVRGSNQPQHF

clone_size: NA
v_call: TRBV2
j_call: TRBJ2-3
d_call: NA
cdr3_nt: TGTGCCAGCAGTGAGTCGGACAGCGCTACGCAGTATTTT
cdr3_aa: CASSESDSATQYF

clone_size: NA
v_call: TRBV27
j_call: TRBJ2-7
d_call: NA
cdr3_nt: TGTGCCAGCAGCCCCCTCTGGGTTCAGGGCCCTCAATCCTACGAGCAGTACTTC
cdr3_aa: CASSPLWVQGPQSYEQYF

clone_size: NA
v_call: TRBV11-2
j_call: TRBJ1-1
d_call: NA
cdr3_nt: TGTGCCAGCAGCCTAACGGGACACCCGAACACTGAAGCTTTCTTT
cdr3_aa: CASSLTGHPNTEAFF

clone_size: NA
v_call: TRBV5-1
j_call: TRBJ2-5
d_call: NA
cdr3_nt: TGCGCCAGCAGCTCGAGAGGGCCGGAAGAGACCCAGTACTTC
cdr3_aa: CASSSRGPEETQYF

clone_size: NA
v_call: TRBV6-1
j_call: TRBJ1-2
d_call: TRBD1
cdr3_nt: TGTGCCAGCAGTGAAGCCATATATAAATCGGGACAGAGAATTGGCTACACCTTC
cdr3_aa: CASSEAIYKSGQRIGYTF

clone_size: NA
v_call: TRBV29-1
j_call: TRBJ2-2
d_call: NA
cdr3_nt: TGCAGCGTTGAAGTATCCGGGAGTGAGACCGGGGAGCTGTTTTTT
cdr3_aa: CSVEVSGSETGELFF

clone_size: NA
v_call: TRBV6-4
j_call: TRBJ1-5
d_call: TRBD1
cdr3_nt: TGTGCCACCGATCGAGAACAGGGGGCCCATACTCAGCCCCAGCATTTT
cdr3_aa: CATDREQGAHTQPQHF